Ten or more counts support the clone carrying this TCR beta chain. This specimen comes from a study of T cells in Graves' hyperthyroidism and ophthalmopathy. The CDR3 loop spans 15 amino acids. Germline V gene sequence: CDR1 KGHSH, CDR2 LQKENI. After removal of 3 bases from V and 0 bases from J, the junction contained 3 bases not matched to a gene. The study based diagnoses on clinical symptoms, serum thyroxine and TRAb, thyroid ultrasound and orbital computed tomography. RNA transcripts gave rise to amplified TCR beta CDR3 regions. A set of HTBI primers served as the primers for a first-round RT-PCR of the TCR CDR3. TCRdb reprocessed the multiplex PCR reads with MiXCR, giving one entry per CDR3 protein. The sample shows about 300,000 distinct CDR3 sequences, approximately 19% of them seen only once.

This clonotype was obtained from a man aged 50 to 59 with Graves' ophthalmopathy. Sequenced sample: blood. The chain carries TRBV18 and TRBJ2-7; TRBD1 matches 9 bases. The CDR3 coding sequence is TGTGCCAGCTCACCGAACAGGGGGCTCTCCTACGAGCAGTACTTC. This codes for CASSPNRGLSYEQYF. The full variable domain, its missing parts supplied by reference TRBV18 and TRBJ2-7, is NAGVMQNPRHLVRRRGQEARLRCSPMKGHSHVYWYRQLPEEGLKFMVYLQKENIIDESGMPKERFSAEFPKEGPSILRIQQVVRGDSAAYFCASSPNRGLSYEQYFGPGTRLTVT.